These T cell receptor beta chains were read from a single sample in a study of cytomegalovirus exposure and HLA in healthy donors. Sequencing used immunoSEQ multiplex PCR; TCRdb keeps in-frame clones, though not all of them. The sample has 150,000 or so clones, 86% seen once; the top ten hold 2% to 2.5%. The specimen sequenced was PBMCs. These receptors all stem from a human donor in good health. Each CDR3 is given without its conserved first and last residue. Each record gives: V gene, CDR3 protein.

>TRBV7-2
ASSETGAYGYT
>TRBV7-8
ASSLNREETQY
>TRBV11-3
ASSLHGADTDTQY
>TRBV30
ACHQGATGNTIY
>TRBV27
ASSTWTGSYGYT
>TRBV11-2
ASSHLRPEAF
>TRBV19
ASSIRDRDYEQY
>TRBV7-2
ASSPYQGADYGYT
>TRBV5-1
ASSLGGVQETQY
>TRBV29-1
SVESWDKGLAPNEQF
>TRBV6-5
ASSRSTADEAF
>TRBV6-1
ASSASDRTVGYT
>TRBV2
ASSEQGGRETQY
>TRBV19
ASSTPDREYGYT
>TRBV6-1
ASSESGTASYEQY
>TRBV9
ASSVRPAGEAEQF